This section outlines one T cell receptor beta chain sequence together with its context. This clonotype has more than one count but fewer than ten. The antigen it binds to is not known. No base qualities exist here, and no much larger clone lies one base off it. The sample comes from a study of T cells after yellow fever vaccination (dated by TCRdb to between 2019 and 2020). In the study overall: The SMART-Seq v4 Ultra Low Input RNA kit was used to prepare libraries from fractions with low cell numbers. To track T-cell clones before and after primary and booster YFV17D yellow fever vaccination, bulk TCR alpha and beta repertoires were sequenced longitudinally. Two healthy male donors, one aged 18 to 30 and one aged 30 to 40 years, made up the cohort. Blood was collected at multiple timepoints before and after primary and secondary immunization, and bulk PBMC replicates and cell subsets were isolated. Study-wide conclusions, independent of this receptor: The secondary T-cell response was found to be weaker but faster than the primary response, with a peak reached on day 5 rather than on day 15. Most clones expanded after primary vaccination were re-detected after the booster (almost 98% of CD4 and about 88% of CD8), suggesting broad memory maintenance. A small fraction of clonotypes showed up in both the CD4 and CD8 compartments, probably as a result of convergent recombination. Only a couple of donors were included in the study, so the extent to which the findings can be generalized is limited. FACS-sorted repertoires could contain abundant contaminating clonotypes from the bulk population, so computational filtering was required.

This specimen's treatment or condition label, per the study, means: live attenuated yellow fever vaccine strain. PBMCs were isolated from peripheral blood using a standard Ficoll-Paque protocol. Dynabeads CD4 and CD8 positive selection kits were used to isolate CD4 and CD8 T-cell fractions. TriZol was used to extract RNA from bulk PBMCs, CD4 and CD8 fractions, and dextramer-positive and dextramer-negative fractions. TCR cDNA was made using 5'RACE template switching, a step that added a universal primer site and unique molecular identifiers. Priming for cDNA synthesis came from both the TCR alpha and TCR beta constant segments. Library amplification involved two PCR steps, and the second step added sample barcodes and sequencing adapters. Sequencing of libraries was done on Illumina HiSeq 2500 (2x100 bp) or NovaSeq (2x150 bp). In the authors' own workflow: Demultiplexing of reads and collapsing into UMI consensus sequences were performed with MIGEC, and V(D)J alignment was carried out with MiXCR. Vaccine-responding clonotypes were identified with edgeR using replicate PBMC samples, with FDR below 0.01 and a log2 fold change above 5 up to day 15 being required. Each bulk clonotype received a CD4 or CD8 identity based on whether the sequenced CD4 or CD8 repertoire contained that clonotype at higher abundance. The public reads were reanalyzed by TCRdb: fastp trimming at Q25, MiXCR alignment, in-frame beta chains only. For every CDR3 protein sequence, its rows merge into one entry that carries the most common genes and DNA. The V and J calls shown here were made by TCRdb, not taken from the authors' results. This sample lists roughly 180,000 distinct CDR3 sequences; approximately 6.2% were detected once. The ten largest clones take up approximately 3% of the sample.

V and J are truncated by 3 bases and 4 bases respectively, leaving an intervening sequence of 21 bases. As encoded in the germline V gene, CDR1 is KGHSH while CDR2 is LQKENI. Including cysteine and phenylalanine, the CDR3 has 17 amino acids. The sequence is cut down to CDR3 DNA, 51 bases in frame from base 1. The chain couples TRBV18 to TRBJ1-2; a tentative D call is TRBD1 (5 bases match). The sample in question was CD4+ T cells sorted from PBMCs, obtained on the day of the first yellow fever vaccination. This sequence originates from a man in his late teens or twenties who received the YFV17D yellow fever vaccine. The CDR3 reads as follows: CASSPTGAGTVTYGYTF. The DNA reads as follows: TGTGCCAGCTCACCTACTGGAGCCGGGACTGTGACCTATGGCTACACCTTC.